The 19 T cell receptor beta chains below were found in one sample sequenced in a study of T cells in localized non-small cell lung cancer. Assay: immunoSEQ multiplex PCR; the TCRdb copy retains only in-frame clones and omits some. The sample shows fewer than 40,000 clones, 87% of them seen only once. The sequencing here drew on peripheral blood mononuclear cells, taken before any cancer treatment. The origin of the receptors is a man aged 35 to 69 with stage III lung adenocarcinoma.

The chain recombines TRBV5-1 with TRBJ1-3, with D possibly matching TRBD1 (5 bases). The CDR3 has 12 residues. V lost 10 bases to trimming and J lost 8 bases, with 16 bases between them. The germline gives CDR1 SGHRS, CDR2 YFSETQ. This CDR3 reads CALPWRGDTIYF. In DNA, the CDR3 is TGCGCCCTCCCTTGGAGGGGTGACACCATATATTTT.

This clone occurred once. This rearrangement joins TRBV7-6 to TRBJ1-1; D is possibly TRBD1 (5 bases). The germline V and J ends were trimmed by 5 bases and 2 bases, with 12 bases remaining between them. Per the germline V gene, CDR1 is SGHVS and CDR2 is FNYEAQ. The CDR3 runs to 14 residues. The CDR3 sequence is CASSPQGGNTEAFF. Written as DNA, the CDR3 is TGTGCCAGCAGCCCCCAGGGAGGTAACACTGAAGCTTTCTTT.

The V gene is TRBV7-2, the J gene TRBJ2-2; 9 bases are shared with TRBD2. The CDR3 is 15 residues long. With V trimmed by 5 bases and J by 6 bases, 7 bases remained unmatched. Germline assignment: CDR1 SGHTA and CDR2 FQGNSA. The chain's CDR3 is CASSRKLAGPGELFF. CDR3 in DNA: TGTGCCAGCAGCCGCAAACTAGCGGGCCCCGGGGAGCTGTTTTTT.

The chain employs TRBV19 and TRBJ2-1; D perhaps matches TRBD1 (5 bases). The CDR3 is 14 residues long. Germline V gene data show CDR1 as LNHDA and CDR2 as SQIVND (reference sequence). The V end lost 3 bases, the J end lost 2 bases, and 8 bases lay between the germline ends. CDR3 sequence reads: CASSIQGPYNEQFF. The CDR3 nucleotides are TGTGCCAGTAGTATCCAGGGCCCCTACAATGAGCAGTTCTTC.

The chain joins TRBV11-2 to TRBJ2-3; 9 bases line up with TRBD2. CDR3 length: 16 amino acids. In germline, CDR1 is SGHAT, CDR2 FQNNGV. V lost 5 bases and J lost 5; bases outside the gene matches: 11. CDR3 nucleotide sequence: TGTGCCAGCAGCCCCACGGCGGGGGGGCAGAAAGATACGCAGTATTTT. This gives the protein CASSPTAGGQKDTQYF.

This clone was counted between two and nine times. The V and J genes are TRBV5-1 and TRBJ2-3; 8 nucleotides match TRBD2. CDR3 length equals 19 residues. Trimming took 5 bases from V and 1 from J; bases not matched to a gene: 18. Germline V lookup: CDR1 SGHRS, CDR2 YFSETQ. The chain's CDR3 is CASSPFGGGGPQRTDTQYF. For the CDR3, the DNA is TGCGCCAGCAGTCCCTTCGGGGGCGGGGGGCCACAACGCACAGATACGCAGTATTTT.

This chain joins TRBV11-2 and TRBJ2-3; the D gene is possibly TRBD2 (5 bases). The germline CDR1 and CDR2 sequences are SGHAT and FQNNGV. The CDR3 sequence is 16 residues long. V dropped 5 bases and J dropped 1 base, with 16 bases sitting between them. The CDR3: CASSQSVVSGTDTQYF. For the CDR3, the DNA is TGTGCCAGCAGCCAATCCGTGGTTAGCGGCACAGATACGCAGTATTTT.

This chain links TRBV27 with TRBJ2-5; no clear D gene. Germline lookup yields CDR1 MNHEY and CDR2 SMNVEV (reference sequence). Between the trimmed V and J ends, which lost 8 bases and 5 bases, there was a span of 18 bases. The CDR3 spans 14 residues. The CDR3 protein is CASGLVGLGETQYF. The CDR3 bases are TGTGCCAGCGGCTTAGTTGGATTGGGGGAGACCCAGTACTTC.

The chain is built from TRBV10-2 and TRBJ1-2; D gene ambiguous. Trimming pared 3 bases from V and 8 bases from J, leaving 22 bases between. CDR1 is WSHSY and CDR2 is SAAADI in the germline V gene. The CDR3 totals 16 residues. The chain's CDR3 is CASSELSDGVYRGYTF. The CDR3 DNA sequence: TGCGCCAGCAGTGAATTGTCTGATGGGGTATATCGCGGCTACACCTTC.

The CDR3 spells CASSPGTGGRNQPQHF. The CDR3 DNA is TGTGCCAGCAGCCCCGGGACAGGGGGCCGCAATCAGCCCCAGCATTTT. The chain employs TRBV11-1 and TRBJ1-5, with 12 bases aligning to TRBD1. The CDR3 is 16 amino acids. The trim removed 5 bases at V and 2 bases at J, leaving 4 bases unmatched. Germline CDR1 is SGHAT and CDR2 is FQDESV (reference sequence).

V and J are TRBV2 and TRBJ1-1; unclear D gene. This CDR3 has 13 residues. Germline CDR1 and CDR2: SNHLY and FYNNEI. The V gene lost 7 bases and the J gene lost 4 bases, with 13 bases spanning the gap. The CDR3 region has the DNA TGTGCCAGCATAGCGGTATTGGGCACTGAAGCTTTCTTT. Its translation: CASIAVLGTEAFF.

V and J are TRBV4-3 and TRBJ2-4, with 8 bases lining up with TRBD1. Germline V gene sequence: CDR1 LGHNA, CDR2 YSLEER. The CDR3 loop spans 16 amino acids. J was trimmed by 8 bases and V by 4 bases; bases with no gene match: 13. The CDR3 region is CASSLDRASGMDIQYF. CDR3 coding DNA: TGCGCCAGCAGCCTGGACAGGGCGAGCGGTATGGACATTCAGTACTTC.

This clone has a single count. CDR3 loop: CASSLNHQETQYF. The DNA of the CDR3 is TGTGCCAGCAGCCTTAACCACCAAGAGACCCAGTACTTC. The rearrangement joins TRBV4-2 to TRBJ2-5; D call uncertain. This CDR3 contains 13 residues. The germline V gene encodes CDR1 LGHNA and CDR2 YNFKEQ. V lost 4 bases, J lost 0 bases, and 6 bases lay in between.

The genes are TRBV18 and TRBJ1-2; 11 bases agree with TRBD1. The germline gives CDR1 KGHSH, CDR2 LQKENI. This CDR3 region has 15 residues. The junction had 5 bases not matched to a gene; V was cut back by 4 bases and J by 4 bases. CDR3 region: CASSLDRGPVYGYTF. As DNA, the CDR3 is TGTGCCAGCTCACTGGACAGGGGGCCTGTCTATGGCTACACCTTC.

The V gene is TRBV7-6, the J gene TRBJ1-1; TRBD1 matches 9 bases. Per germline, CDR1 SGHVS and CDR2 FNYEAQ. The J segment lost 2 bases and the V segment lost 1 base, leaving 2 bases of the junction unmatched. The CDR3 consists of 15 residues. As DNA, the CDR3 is TGTGCCAGCAGCTTAGTGGGACAGGGCAACACTGAAGCTTTCTTT. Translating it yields CASSLVGQGNTEAFF.

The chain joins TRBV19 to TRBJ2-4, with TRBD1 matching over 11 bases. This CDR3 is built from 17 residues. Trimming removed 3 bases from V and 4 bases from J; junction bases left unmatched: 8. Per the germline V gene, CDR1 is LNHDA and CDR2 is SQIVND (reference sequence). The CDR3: CASSMAGTGGPKNIQYF. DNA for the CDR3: TGTGCCAGTAGTATGGCCGGGACAGGGGGGCCGAAAAACATTCAGTACTTC.

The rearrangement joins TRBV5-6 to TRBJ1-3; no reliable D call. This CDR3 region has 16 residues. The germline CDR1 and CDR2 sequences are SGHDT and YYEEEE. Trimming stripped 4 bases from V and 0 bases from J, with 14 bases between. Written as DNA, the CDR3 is TGTGCCAGCAGCCCCGACCCGCGAAGCTCTGGAAACACCATATATTTT. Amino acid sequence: CASSPDPRSSGNTIYF.

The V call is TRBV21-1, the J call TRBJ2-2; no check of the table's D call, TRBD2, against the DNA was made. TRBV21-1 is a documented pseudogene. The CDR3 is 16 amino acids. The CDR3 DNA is TGTGCCAGCAGCAAAGCAGGCGGGGGCCCCCCCGGGGAGCTGTTTTTT. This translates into CASSKAGGGPPGELFF.

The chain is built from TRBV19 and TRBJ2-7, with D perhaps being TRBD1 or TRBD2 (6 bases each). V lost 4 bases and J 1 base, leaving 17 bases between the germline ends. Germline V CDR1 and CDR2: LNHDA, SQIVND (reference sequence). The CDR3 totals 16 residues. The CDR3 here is CASSKRGNSGSYEQYF. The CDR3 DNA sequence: TGTGCCAGTAGTAAGAGGGGGAATAGCGGTTCCTACGAGCAGTACTTC.